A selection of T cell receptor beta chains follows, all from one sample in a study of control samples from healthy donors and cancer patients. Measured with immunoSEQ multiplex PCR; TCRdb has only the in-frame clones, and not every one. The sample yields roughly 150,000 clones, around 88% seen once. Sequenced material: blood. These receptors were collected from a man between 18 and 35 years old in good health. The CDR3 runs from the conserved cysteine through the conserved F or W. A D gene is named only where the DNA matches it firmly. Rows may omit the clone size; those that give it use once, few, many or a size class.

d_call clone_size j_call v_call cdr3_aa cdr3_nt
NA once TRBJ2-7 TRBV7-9 CASSLEGRGYAEQYF TGTGCCAGCAGCTTAGAGGGCAGGGGCTACGCCGAGCAGTACTTC
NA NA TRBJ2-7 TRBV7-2 CASSPSRTELYEQYF TGTGCCAGCAGCCCTAGCAGGACAGAACTTTACGAGCAGTACTTC
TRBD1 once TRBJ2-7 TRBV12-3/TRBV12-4 CASSFGTGGEQYF TGTGCCAGCAGTTTTGGGACAGGAGGCGAGCAGTACTTC
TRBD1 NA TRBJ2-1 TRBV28 CASSAPGQGGNEQFF TGTGCCAGCAGTGCCCCGGGACAGGGGGGCAATGAGCAGTTCTTC
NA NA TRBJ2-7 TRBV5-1 CASSRLPGASSYEQYF TGCGCCAGCTCCAGACTGCCGGGGGCTAGCTCCTACGAGCAGTACTTC
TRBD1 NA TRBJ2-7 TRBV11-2 CASSLGTGVHEQYF TGTGCCAGCAGCCTCGGGACAGGGGTACACGAGCAGTACTTC
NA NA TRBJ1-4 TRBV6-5 CASSSRETTNEKLFF TGTGCCAGCAGTTCCCGGGAAACAACTAATGAAAAACTGTTTTTT
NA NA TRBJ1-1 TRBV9 CASALGGAVTEAFF TGTGCCAGTGCCTTGGGGGGGGCAGTCACTGAAGCTTTCTTT
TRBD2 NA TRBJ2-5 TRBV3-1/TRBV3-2 CASSQWLAGGSETQYF TGTGCCAGCAGCCAATGGCTAGCGGGGGGGTCAGAGACCCAGTACTTC
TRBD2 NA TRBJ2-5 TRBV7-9 CASSQNPGGPGETQYF TGTGCCAGCAGTCAAAACCCGGGGGGTCCTGGGGAGACCCAGTACTTC
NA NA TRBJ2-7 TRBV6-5 CAAGRGYEQYF TGTGCCGCCGGGCGCGGCTACGAGCAGTACTTC
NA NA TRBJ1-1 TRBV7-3 CASSLGGHTEAFF TGTGCCAGCAGCCTAGGGGGGCACACTGAAGCTTTCTTT
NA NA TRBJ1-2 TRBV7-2 CASSLDDYGYTF TGTGCCAGCAGCTTGGATGACTATGGCTACACCTTC
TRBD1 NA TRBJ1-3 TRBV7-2 CASSYQTGSGNTIYF TGTGCCAGCAGCTACCAGACAGGGTCCGGAAACACCATATATTTT
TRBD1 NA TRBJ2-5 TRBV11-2 CASTLLGVTGEETQYF TGTGCCAGCACCTTGCTAGGTGTGACAGGGGAAGAGACCCAGTACTTC
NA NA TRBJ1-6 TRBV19 CASSPSRDSPLHF TGTGCCAGTAGTCCCTCACGGGATTCACCCCTCCACTTT
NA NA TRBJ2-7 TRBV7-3 CASSPRGRDDPDNEQYF TGTGCCAGCAGCCCTCGGGGTAGGGACGATCCGGACAACGAGCAGTACTTC
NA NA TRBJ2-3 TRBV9 CASSVGGGGTDTQYF TGTGCCAGCAGCGTAGGGGGAGGGGGGACAGATACGCAGTATTTT
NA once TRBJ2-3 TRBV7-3 CASSLSGAEDTQYF TGTGCCAGCAGCTTATCAGGGGCAGAAGATACGCAGTATTTT
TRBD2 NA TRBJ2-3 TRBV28 CASSLQSGGARDTQYF TGTGCCAGCAGTTTACAAAGCGGGGGGGCCAGGGATACGCAGTATTTT
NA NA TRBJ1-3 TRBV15 CATSRGKDRGNTIYF TGTGCCACCAGCAGAGGAAAGGACAGAGGAAACACCATATATTTT
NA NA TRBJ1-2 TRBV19 CASSDIRGHNLDGYTF TGTGCCAGCTCGGATATAAGAGGGCACAACCTAGATGGCTACACCTTC
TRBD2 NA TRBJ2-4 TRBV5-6 CASSLAVLAVAKNIQYF TGTGCCAGCAGCTTGGCCGTACTAGCGGTAGCCAAAAACATTCAGTACTTC
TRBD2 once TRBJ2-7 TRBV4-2 CASSQPLSGGSYEQYF TGTGCCAGCAGCCAACCTCTTAGCGGGGGCTCCTACGAGCAGTACTTC
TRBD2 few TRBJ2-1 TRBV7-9 CASSGTSGGTQFF TGTGCCAGCAGCGGGACTAGCGGGGGGACGCAGTTCTTC
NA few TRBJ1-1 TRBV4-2 CASSQVTGEAFF TGTGCCAGCAGCCAAGTTACAGGTGAAGCTTTCTTT
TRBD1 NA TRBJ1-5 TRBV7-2 CASRAGGDSNQPQHF TGTGCCAGCAGAGCAGGGGGGGATAGCAATCAGCCCCAGCATTTT
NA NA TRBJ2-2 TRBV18 CASSPGQLKSNTGELFF TGTGCCAGCTCACCAGGACAGCTGAAGTCGAACACCGGGGAGCTGTTTTTT
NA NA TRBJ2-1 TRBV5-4 CASSPPDRSTAHNEQFF TGTGCCAGCAGCCCACCTGACAGGTCCACTGCCCACAATGAGCAGTTCTTC
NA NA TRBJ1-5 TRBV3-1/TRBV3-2 CASSLGQSRNQPQHF TGTGCCAGCAGCCTAGGACAGTCGAGGAATCAGCCCCAGCATTTT
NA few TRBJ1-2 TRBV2 CASSRGADLSTKSGYTF TGTGCCAGCAGCCGGGGGGCAGATTTGAGTACAAAATCGGGCTACACCTTC
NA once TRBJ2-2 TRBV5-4 CASSPGGQGRAGELFF TGTGCCAGCAGCCCCGGCGGGCAGGGTCGGGCCGGGGAGCTGTTTTTT
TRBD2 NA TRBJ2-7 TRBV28 CASSLGLGAPYEQYF TGTGCCAGCAGTTTGGGACTAGGTGCCCCCTACGAGCAGTACTTC
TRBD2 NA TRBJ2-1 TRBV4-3 CASSQEASRAGGRNEQFF TGCGCCAGCAGCCAAGAAGCGTCCCGAGCGGGGGGGCGAAATGAGCAGTTCTTC
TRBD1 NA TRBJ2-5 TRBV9 CASSKLTGIGETQYF TGTGCCAGCAGCAAACTGACAGGGATCGGGGAGACCCAGTACTTC
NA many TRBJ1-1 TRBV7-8 CASSLQGNTEAFF TGTGCCAGCAGCCTACAGGGGAACACTGAAGCTTTCTTT
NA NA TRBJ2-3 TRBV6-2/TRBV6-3 CASSYGGRSTDTQYF TGTGCCAGCAGTTACGGGGGACGGAGCACAGATACGCAGTATTTT
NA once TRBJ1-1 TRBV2 CASSERKGALAFF TGTGCCAGCAGTGAAAGAAAAGGCGCGTTAGCTTTCTTT
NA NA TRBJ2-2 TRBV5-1 CASSLTTAPNTGELFF TGCGCCAGCAGCTTGACGACGGCTCCGAACACCGGGGAGCTGTTTTTT
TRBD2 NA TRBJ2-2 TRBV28 CASSFGPSLAGTGELFF TGTGCCAGCAGTTTTGGTCCATCCTTAGCGGGGACCGGGGAGCTGTTTTTT
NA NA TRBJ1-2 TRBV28 CASSEPTGYTF TGTGCCAGCTCCGAACCGACAGGCTACACCTTC
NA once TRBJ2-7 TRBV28 CASYRAIHEQYF TGTGCCAGTTATCGGGCCATCCACGAGCAGTACTTC
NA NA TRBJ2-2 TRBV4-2 CASSQEYGELFF TGTGCCAGCAGCCAAGAATACGGGGAGCTGTTTTTT
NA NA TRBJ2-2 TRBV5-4 CASSLGSGELFF TGTGCCAGCAGCCTCGGGTCCGGGGAGCTGTTTTTT
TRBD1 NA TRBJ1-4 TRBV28 CASSRPADRALGEKLFF TGTGCCAGCAGTCGCCCGGCGGACAGGGCCCTAGGGGAAAAACTGTTTTTT
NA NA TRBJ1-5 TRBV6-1 CASSEFADNSNQPQHF TGTGCCAGCAGTGAATTTGCGGACAATAGCAATCAGCCCCAGCATTTT
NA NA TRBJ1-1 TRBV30 CAWTVGVNTEAFF TGTGCCTGGACCGTCGGGGTGAACACTGAAGCTTTCTTT
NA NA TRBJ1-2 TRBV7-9 CASSPAGGGYTF TGTGCCAGCAGCCCCGCGGGGGGAGGCTACACCTTC
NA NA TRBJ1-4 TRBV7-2 CASSQGIGANEKLFF TGTGCCAGCAGCCAGGGTATAGGGGCTAATGAAAAACTGTTTTTT
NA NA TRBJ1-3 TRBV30 CAWSETAGGYTIYF TGTGCCTGGAGTGAAACGGCCGGTGGTTACACCATATATTTT
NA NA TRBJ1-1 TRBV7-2 CASRVSGSRNTEAFF TGTGCCAGCAGGGTTTCAGGGTCTCGGAACACTGAAGCTTTCTTT